This is a list of T cell receptor beta chains from one sample in a study of cytomegalovirus exposure and HLA in healthy donors. TCRdb keeps only in-frame clones here, not all; method: immunoSEQ multiplex PCR. The data contain fewer than 60,000 clones, about 71% of them singletons. Sequencing input: PBMCs. The receptor set was obtained from a woman aged 45-60 years in good health and CMV-seropositive. CDR3s leave out the opening cysteine and the closing phenylalanine or tryptophan. D genes are given only for firm matches.

d_call: .
j_call: TRBJ1-2
v_call: TRBV20-1
cdr3_aa: SALAQVGYT

d_call: .
j_call: TRBJ2-1
v_call: TRBV27
cdr3_aa: ASSPKGPELHNEQF

d_call: .
j_call: TRBJ2-1
v_call: TRBV6-5
cdr3_aa: ASSSQGVSYNEQF

d_call: TRBD1
j_call: TRBJ2-5
v_call: TRBV11-1
cdr3_aa: ASSLGQGQETQY

d_call: .
j_call: TRBJ1-5
v_call: TRBV5-6
cdr3_aa: ASSLGKGDSNQPQH

d_call: .
j_call: TRBJ1-2
v_call: TRBV5-1
cdr3_aa: ASSAGGFYGYT

d_call: .
j_call: TRBJ2-7
v_call: TRBV10-1
cdr3_aa: ASRPPGREQY

d_call: TRBD2
j_call: TRBJ2-1
v_call: TRBV7-2
cdr3_aa: ASSSPTGTSGYNEQF

d_call: TRBD2
j_call: TRBJ2-3
v_call: TRBV7-9
cdr3_aa: ASSGSGGNTDTQY

d_call: TRBD1
j_call: TRBJ1-6
v_call: TRBV19
cdr3_aa: ASSLGTDNSPLH

d_call: .
j_call: TRBJ1-1
v_call: TRBV19
cdr3_aa: ASRHRNTEAF

d_call: .
j_call: TRBJ2-5
v_call: TRBV29-1
cdr3_aa: SVDRRDQETQY

d_call: TRBD2
j_call: TRBJ2-7
v_call: TRBV6-1
cdr3_aa: ASSVTSGIYEQY

d_call: TRBD1
j_call: TRBJ1-4
v_call: TRBV4-3
cdr3_aa: ASSPEQGRREKLF

d_call: .
j_call: TRBJ1-2
v_call: TRBV9
cdr3_aa: ASSATGSPAYGYT

d_call: .
j_call: TRBJ2-5
v_call: TRBV5-1
cdr3_aa: ASSDFTETQY

d_call: TRBD2
j_call: TRBJ2-2
v_call: TRBV4-3
cdr3_aa: ASSRGTSGSRELF

d_call: .
j_call: TRBJ2-3
v_call: TRBV5-4
cdr3_aa: ASSSYADTQY

d_call: .
j_call: TRBJ2-5
v_call: TRBV5-1
cdr3_aa: ASSLEGAGGETQY

d_call: TRBD2
j_call: TRBJ2-5
v_call: TRBV7-2
cdr3_aa: ASSLIAGVEETQY

d_call: TRBD2
j_call: TRBJ2-1
v_call: TRBV27
cdr3_aa: ASSLPAREGSYNEQF

d_call: .
j_call: TRBJ1-2
v_call: TRBV29-1
cdr3_aa: SVGASNYGYT

d_call: .
j_call: TRBJ1-4
v_call: TRBV7-2
cdr3_aa: ASRRGLGEKLF

d_call: .
j_call: TRBJ2-7
v_call: TRBV7-9
cdr3_aa: ASSFSKPSYEQY

d_call: .
j_call: TRBJ2-3
v_call: TRBV7-3
cdr3_aa: ASSFSSATDTQY

d_call: .
j_call: TRBJ1-1
v_call: TRBV7-9
cdr3_aa: ASSPPPGAATEAF

d_call: TRBD2
j_call: TRBJ2-7
v_call: TRBV5-1
cdr3_aa: ASSLASGEYEQY

d_call: TRBD1
j_call: TRBJ2-7
v_call: TRBV18
cdr3_aa: ASSPRTGNEQY

d_call: TRBD1
j_call: TRBJ1-2
v_call: TRBV27
cdr3_aa: ASSSSGTGGAYGYT

d_call: .
j_call: TRBJ1-2
v_call: TRBV4-2
cdr3_aa: ASSQDTIADYGYT